This TCR beta chain comes out of a study of blood T cell repertoires in COVID-19. Study context: Researchers got acute and convalescent COVID-19 samples from the United States, Italy and Spain. PBMCs, B-cell-depleted T cells, or T cells provided the cDNA or gDNA that made up the material.

Authors' methods: Quantification of nucleated cells was approximated via reference gene primer amplification. The repertoire was sequenced with immunoSEQ multiplex PCR; TCRdb's copy has only in-frame clones and lacks some. That table is the source of V, J and clone size, and D and trimming were worked out from the DNA. The table includes roughly 250,000 clones, over 75% detected once. Germline V CDR1 and CDR2: SGDLS, YYNGEE. This CDR3 is 16 amino acids long. V shed 3 bases and J 3 bases; nucleotides not matched to a gene: 3. The specimen was peripheral blood. This receptor was obtained from a woman under 40 with acute or convalescent COVID-19. The chain joins TRBV9 to TRBJ2-3; 14 nucleotides align to TRBD2. CDR3 nucleotide sequence: TGTGCCAGCAGCGCCAGACTAGCGGGAGGGACAGATACGCAGTATTTT. As protein: CASSARLAGGTDTQYF. The full variable domain, in which reference TRBV9 and TRBJ2-3 provide the parts outside the CDR3, is DSGVTQTPKHLITATGQRVTLRCSPRSGDLSVYWYQQSLDQGLQFLIQYYNGEERAKGNILERFSAQQFPDLHSELNLSSLELGDSALYFCASSARLAGGTDTQYFGPGTRLTVL.